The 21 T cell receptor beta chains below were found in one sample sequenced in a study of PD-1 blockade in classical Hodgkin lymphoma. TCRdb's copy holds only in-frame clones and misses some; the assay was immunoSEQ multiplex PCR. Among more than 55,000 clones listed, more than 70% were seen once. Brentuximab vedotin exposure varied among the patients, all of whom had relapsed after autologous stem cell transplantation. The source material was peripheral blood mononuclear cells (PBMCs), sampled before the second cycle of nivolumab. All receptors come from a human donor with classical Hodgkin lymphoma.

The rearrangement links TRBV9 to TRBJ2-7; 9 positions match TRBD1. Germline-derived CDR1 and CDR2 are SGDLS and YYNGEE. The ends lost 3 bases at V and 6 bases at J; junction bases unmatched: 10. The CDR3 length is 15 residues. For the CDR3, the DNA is TGTGCCAGCAGCGCCACCGTAGGGACAGGGATCGAGCAGTACTTC. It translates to CASSATVGTGIEQYF.

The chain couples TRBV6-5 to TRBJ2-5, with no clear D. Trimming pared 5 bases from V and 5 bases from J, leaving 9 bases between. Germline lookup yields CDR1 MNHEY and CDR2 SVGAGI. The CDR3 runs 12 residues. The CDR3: CASSDPGETQYF. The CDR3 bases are TGTGCCAGCAGTGACCCCGGGGAGACCCAGTACTTC.

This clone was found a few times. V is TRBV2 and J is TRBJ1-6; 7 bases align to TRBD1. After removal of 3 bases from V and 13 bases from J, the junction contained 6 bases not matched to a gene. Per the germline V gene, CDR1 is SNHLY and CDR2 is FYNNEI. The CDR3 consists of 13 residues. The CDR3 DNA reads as TGTGCCAGCAGTGATTACAGGGGCCATCCCCTCCACTTT. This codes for CASSDYRGHPLHF.

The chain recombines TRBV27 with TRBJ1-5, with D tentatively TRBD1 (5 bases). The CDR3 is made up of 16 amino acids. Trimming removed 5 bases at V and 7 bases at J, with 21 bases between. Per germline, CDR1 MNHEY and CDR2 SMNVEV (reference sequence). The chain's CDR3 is CASSPRGHLVRQPQHF. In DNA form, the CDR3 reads TGTGCCAGCAGTCCGAGGGGCCACCTAGTACGGCAGCCCCAGCATTTT.

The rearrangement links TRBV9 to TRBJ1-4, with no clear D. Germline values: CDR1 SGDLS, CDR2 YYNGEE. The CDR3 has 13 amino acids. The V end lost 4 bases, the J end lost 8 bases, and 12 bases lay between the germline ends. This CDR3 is CASSTLQGEKLFF. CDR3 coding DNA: TGTGCCAGCAGCACCCTCCAAGGGGAAAAACTGTTTTTT. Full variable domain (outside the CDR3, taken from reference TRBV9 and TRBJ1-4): DSGVTQTPKHLITATGQRVTLRCSPRSGDLSVYWYQQSLDQGLQFLIQYYNGEERAKGNILERFSAQQFPDLHSELNLSSLELGDSALYFCASSTLQGEKLFFGSGTQLSVL.

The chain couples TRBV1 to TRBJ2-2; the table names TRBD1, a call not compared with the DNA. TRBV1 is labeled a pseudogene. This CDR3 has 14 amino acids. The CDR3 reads CTSVRDRDTGELFF. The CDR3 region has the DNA TGCACCAGCGTCCGGGACAGGGACACCGGGGAGCTGTTTTTT.

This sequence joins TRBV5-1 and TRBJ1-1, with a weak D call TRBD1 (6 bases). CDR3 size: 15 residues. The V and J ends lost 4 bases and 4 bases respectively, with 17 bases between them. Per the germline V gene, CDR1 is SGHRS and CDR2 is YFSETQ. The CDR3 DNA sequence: TGCGCCAGCAGCGGAACCGGGACATCGGCCACTGAAGCTTTCTTT. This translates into CASSGTGTSATEAFF.

CDR3 in amino acids: CASSLTGVGEAQHF. Here the CDR3 DNA reads TGCGCCAGCAGCTTAACCGGGGTCGGTGAGGCCCAGCATTTT. The V gene is TRBV5-1, the J gene TRBJ1-5; D remains unclear. The V gene's germline CDR1 is SGHRS and CDR2 YFSETQ. CDR3 length: 14 residues. The V and J ends lost 2 bases and 11 bases respectively, with 17 bases between them.

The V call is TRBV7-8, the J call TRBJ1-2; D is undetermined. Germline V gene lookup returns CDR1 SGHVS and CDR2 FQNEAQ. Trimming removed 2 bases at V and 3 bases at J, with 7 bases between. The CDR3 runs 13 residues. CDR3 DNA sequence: TGTGCCAGCAGCTTATTGCACGACTATGGCTACACCTTC. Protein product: CASSLLHDYGYTF.

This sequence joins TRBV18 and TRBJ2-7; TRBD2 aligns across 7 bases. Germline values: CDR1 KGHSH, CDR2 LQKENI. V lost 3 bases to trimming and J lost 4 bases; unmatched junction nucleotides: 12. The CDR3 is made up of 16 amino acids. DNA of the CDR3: TGTGCCAGCTCACCCGGGAGGCCCCCTGAGGAATACGAGCAGTACTTC. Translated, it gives CASSPGRPPEEYEQYF.

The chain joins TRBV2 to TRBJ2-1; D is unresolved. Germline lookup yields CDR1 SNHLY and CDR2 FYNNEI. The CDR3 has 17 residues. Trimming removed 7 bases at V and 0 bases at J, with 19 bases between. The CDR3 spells CASTSLTGFSSYNEQFF. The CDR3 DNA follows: TGTGCCAGCACCTCCCTGACCGGGTTTAGCTCCTACAATGAGCAGTTCTTC. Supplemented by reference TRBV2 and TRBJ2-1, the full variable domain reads EPEVTQTPSHQVTQMGQEVILRCVPISNHLYFYWYRQILGQKVEFLVSFYNNEISEKSEIFDDQFSVERPDGSNFTLKIRSTKLEDSAMYFCASTSLTGFSSYNEQFFGPGTRLTVL.

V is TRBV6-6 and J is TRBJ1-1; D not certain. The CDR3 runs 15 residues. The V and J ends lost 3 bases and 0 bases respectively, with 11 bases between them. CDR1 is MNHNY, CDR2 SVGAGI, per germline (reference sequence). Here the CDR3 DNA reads TGTGCCAGCAGTTATTCCCAGATCCTGAACACTGAAGCTTTCTTT. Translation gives CASSYSQILNTEAFF.

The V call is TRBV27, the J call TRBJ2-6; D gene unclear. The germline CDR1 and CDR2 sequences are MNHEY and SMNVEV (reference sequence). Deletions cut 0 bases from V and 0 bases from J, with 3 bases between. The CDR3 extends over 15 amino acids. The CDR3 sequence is CASSLSSSGANVLTF. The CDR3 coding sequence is TGTGCCAGCAGTTTATCGTCCTCTGGGGCCAACGTCCTGACTTTC.

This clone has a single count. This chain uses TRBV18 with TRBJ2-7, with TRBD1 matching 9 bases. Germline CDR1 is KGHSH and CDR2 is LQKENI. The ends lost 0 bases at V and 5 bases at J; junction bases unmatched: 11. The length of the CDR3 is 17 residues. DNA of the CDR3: TGTGCCAGCTCACCACCCGGAACAGGGGGCACTGGAAACGAGCAGTACTTC. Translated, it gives CASSPPGTGGTGNEQYF. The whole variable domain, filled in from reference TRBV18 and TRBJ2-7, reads NAGVMQNPRHLVRRRGQEARLRCSPMKGHSHVYWYRQLPEEGLKFMVYLQKENIIDESGMPKERFSAEFPKEGPSILRIQQVVRGDSAAYFCASSPPGTGGTGNEQYFGPGTRLTVT.

The chain's CDR3 is CASNPDGNTGELFF. The CDR3 DNA sequence: TGCGCCAGCAACCCGGACGGGAACACCGGGGAGCTGTTTTTT. V is TRBV5-1 and J is TRBJ2-2; D is uncertain. The CDR3 loop spans 14 amino acids. The germline V and J ends were trimmed by 6 bases and 1 base, with 10 bases remaining between them. CDR1 and CDR2 from the germline V gene are SGHRS and YFSETQ.

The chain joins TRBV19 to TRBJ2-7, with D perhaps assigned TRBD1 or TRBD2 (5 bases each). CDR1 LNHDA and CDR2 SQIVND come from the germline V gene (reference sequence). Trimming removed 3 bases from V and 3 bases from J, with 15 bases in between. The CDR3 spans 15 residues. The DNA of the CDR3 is TGTGCCAGTAGTATCGGCAGGGACGGCTTCTACGAGCAGTACTTC. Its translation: CASSIGRDGFYEQYF.

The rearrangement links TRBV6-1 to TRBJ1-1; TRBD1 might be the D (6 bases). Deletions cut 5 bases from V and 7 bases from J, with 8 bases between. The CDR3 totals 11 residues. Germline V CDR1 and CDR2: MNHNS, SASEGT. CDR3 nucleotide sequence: TGTGCCAGCAGTTTGACAGGTGAAGCTTTCTTT. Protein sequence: CASSLTGEAFF.

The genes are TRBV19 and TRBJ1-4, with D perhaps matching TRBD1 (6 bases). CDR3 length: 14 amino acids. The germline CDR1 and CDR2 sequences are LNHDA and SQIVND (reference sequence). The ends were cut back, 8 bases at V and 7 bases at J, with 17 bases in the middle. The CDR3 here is CASAVGGAAEKLFF. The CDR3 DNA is TGTGCCAGTGCGGTGGGGGGCGCTGCTGAAAAACTGTTTTTT. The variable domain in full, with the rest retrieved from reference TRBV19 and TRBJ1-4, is DGGITQSPKYLFRKEGQNVTLSCEQNLNHDAMYWYRQDPGQGLRLIYYSQIVNDFQKGDIAEGYSVSREKKESFPLTVTSAQKNPTAFYLCASAVGGAAEKLFFGSGTQLSVL.

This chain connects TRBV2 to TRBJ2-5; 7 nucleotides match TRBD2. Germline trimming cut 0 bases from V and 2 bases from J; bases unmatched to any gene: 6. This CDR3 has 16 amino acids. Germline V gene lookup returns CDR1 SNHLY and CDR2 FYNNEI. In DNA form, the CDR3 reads TGTGCCAGCAGTGAAGCGGCCCGCGGGGGACAAGAGACCCAGTACTTC. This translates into CASSEAARGGQETQYF.

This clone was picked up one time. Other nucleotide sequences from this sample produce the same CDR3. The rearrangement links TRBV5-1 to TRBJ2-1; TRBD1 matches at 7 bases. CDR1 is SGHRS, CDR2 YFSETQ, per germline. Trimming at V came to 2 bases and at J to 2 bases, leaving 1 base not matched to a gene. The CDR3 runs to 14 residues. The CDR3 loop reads CASSFQGAYNEQFF. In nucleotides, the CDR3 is TGCGCCAGCAGCTTTCAGGGGGCCTACAATGAGCAGTTCTTC.

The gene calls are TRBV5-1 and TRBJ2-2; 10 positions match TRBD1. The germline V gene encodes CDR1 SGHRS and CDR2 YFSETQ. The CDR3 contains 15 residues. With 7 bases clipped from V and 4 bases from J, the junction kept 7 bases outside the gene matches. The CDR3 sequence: CASEETGGLTGELFF. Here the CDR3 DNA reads TGCGCCAGCGAGGAGACAGGGGGCCTCACCGGGGAGCTGTTTTTT.